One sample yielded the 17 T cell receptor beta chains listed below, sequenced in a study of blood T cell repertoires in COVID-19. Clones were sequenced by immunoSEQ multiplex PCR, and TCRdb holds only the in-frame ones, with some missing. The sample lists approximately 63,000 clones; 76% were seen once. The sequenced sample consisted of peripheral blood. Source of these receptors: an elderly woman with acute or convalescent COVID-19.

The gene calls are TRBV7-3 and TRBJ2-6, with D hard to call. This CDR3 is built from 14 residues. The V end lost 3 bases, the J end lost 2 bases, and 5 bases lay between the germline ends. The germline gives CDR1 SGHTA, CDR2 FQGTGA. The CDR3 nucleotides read TGTGCCAGCAGCTTTCCCGCTGGGGCCAACGTCCTGACTTTC. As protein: CASSFPAGANVLTF.

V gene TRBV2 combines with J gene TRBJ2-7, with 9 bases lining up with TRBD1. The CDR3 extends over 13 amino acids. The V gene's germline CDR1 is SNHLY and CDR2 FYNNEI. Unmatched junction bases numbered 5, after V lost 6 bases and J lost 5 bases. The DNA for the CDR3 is TGTGCCAGCAGGGTAAGGACAGGGGACGAGCAGTACTTC. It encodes CASRVRTGDEQYF. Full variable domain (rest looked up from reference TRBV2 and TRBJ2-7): EPEVTQTPSHQVTQMGQEVILRCVPISNHLYFYWYRQILGQKVEFLVSFYNNEISEKSEIFDDQFSVERPDGSNFTLKIRSTKLEDSAMYFCASRVRTGDEQYFGPGTRLTVT.

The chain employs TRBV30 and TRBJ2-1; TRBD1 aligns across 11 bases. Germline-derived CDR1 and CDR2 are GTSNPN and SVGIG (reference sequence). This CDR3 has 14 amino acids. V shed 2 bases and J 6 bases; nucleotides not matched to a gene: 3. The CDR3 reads CAWSWGTGGNEQFF. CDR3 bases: TGTGCCTGGAGTTGGGGGACAGGGGGCAATGAGCAGTTCTTC.

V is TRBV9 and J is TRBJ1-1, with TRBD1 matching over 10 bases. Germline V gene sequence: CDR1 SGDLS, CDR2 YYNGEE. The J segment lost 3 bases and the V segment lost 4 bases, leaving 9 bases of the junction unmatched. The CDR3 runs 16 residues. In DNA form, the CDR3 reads TGTGCCAGCAGCTCCTTCCGGGACAGGGGAGACACTGAAGCTTTCTTT. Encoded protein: CASSSFRDRGDTEAFF. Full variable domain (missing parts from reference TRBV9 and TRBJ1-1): DSGVTQTPKHLITATGQRVTLRCSPRSGDLSVYWYQQSLDQGLQFLIQYYNGEERAKGNILERFSAQQFPDLHSELNLSSLELGDSALYFCASSSFRDRGDTEAFFGQGTRLTVV.

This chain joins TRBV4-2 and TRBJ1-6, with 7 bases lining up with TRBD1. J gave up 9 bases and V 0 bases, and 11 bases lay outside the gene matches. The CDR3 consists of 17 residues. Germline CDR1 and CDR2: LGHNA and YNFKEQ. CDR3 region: CASSQDFLPGGTSPLHF. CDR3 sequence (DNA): TGTGCCAGCAGCCAAGATTTCTTGCCAGGGGGGACTTCACCCCTCCACTTT.

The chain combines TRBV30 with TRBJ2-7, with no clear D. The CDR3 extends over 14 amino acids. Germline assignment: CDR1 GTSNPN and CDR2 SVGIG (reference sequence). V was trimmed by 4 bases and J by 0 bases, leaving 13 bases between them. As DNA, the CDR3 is TGTGCCTGGACCCCGTATACGAGCTCCTACGAGCAGTACTTC. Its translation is CAWTPYTSSYEQYF.

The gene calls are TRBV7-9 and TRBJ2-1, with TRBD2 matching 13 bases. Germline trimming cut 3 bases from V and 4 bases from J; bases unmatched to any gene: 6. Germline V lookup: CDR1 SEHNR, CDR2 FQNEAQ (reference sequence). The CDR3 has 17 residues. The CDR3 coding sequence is TGTGCCAGCAGCTTTCGACTAGCGGGAGGTTCTTACAATGAGCAGTTCTTC. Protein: CASSFRLAGGSYNEQFF.

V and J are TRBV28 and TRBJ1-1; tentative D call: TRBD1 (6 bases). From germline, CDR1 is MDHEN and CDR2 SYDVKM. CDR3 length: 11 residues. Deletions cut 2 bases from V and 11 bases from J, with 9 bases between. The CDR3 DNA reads TGTGCCAGCAGTTTACAGGGGTTCGCTTTCTTT. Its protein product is CASSLQGFAFF.

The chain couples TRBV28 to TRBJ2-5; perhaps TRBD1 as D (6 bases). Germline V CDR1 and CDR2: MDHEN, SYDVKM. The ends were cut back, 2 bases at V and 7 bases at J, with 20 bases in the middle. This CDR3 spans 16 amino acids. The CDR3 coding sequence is TGTGCCAGCAGTTTAACTCCCCCCGGGACAATCGGGACCCAGTACTTC. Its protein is CASSLTPPGTIGTQYF.

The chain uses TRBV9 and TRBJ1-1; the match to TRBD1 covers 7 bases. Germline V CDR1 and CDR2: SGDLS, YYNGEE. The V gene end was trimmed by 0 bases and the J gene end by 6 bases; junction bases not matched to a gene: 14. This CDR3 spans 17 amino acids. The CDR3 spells CASSVVGGPAPGAEAFF. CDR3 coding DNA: TGTGCCAGCAGCGTAGTAGGGGGCCCAGCTCCTGGGGCTGAAGCTTTCTTT.

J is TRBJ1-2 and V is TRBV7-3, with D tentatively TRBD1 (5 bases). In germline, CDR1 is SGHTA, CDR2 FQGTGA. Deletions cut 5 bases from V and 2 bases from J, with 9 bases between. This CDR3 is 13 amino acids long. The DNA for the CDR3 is TGTGCCAGCAGCCCGCAGGGCAACTATGGCTACACCTTC. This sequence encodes CASSPQGNYGYTF.

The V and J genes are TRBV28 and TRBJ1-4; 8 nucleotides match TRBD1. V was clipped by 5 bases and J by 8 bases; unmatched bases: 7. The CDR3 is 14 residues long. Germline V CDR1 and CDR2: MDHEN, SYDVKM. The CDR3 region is CASSPRGLWEKLFF. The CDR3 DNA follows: TGTGCCAGCAGTCCCAGGGGGCTGTGGGAAAAACTGTTTTTT.

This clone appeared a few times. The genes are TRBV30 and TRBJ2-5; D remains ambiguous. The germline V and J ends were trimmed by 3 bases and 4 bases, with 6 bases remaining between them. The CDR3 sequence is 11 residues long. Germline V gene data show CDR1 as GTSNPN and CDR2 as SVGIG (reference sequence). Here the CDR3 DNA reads TGTGCCTGGAGCTTCCCAGAGACCCAGTACTTC. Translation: CAWSFPETQYF.

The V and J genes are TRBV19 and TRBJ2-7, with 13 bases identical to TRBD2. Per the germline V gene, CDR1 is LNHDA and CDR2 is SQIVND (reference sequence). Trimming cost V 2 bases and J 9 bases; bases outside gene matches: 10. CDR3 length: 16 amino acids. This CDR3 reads CASSITGTSGANGQYF. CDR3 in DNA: TGTGCCAGTAGTATAACCGGGACTAGCGGGGCCAACGGGCAGTACTTC.

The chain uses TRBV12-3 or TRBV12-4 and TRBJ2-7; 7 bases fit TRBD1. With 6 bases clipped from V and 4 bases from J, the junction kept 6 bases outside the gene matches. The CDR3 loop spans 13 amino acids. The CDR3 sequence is CASSRTGSYEQYF. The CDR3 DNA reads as TGTGCCAGCAGCCGGACAGGAAGTTACGAGCAGTACTTC.

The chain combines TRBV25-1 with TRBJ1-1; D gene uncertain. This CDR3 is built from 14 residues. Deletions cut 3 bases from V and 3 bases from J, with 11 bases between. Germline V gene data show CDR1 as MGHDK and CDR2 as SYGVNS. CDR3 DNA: TGTGCCAGCAGTGACCCCCTGGAGGACACTGAAGCTTTCTTT. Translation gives CASSDPLEDTEAFF.

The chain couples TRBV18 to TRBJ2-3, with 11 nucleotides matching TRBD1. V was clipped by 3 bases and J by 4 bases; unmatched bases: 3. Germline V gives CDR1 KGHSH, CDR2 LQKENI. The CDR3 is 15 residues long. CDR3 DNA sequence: TGTGCCAGCTCACCCAGGACAGGGGGCGCAGATACGCAGTATTTT. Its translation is CASSPRTGGADTQYF.